This T cell receptor beta chain was identified in a study of blood T cell repertoires in COVID-19. Libraries were prepared by immunoSEQ multiplex PCR; TCRdb keeps only in-frame clonotypes and omits some of them. The profile shows about 130,000 clones, about 91% of them singletons. CDR1 is SGHVS, CDR2 FNYEAQ, per germline. The J segment lost 5 bases and the V segment lost 4 bases, leaving 14 bases of the junction unmatched. This CDR3 has 18 residues. The sequenced sample consisted of peripheral blood. The chain uses TRBV7-6 and TRBJ1-1; 12 nucleotides align to TRBD1. The TCR sequence derives from a man between 50 and 59 years old with acute or convalescent COVID-19. CDR3 sequence (DNA): TGTGCCAGCAGCTCTTACGGGACAGGGGGCGAAGGGGGAACTGAAGCTTTCTTT. Its translation: CASSSYGTGGEGGTEAFF.